These 24 T cell receptor beta chains came from one sample sequenced in a study of blood T cell repertoires in COVID-19. Assay: immunoSEQ multiplex PCR; the TCRdb copy retains only in-frame clones and omits some. Here the sample spans hundreds of thousands of clones, roughly 90% being singletons. The sequenced material came from peripheral blood. The receptor set was obtained from a woman aged 55-69 years with acute or convalescent COVID-19.

This clone was seen a single time. V gene TRBV3-1 (or the pseudogene TRBV3-2) combines with J gene TRBJ2-2, with D possibly being TRBD2 (6 bases). Germline values: CDR1 LGHDT, CDR2 YNNKEL (reference sequence). V was clipped by 11 bases and J by 4 bases, with 20 bases between them. This CDR3 region has 15 residues. This CDR3 is CAASNGDLSTGELFF. In nucleotides, the CDR3 is TGTGCCGCCAGCAACGGGGACTTATCCACCGGGGAGCTGTTTTTT.

The chain couples TRBV7-3 to TRBJ1-5; D might be TRBD1 (6 bases). This CDR3 spans 18 amino acids. The V gene lost 5 bases and the J gene lost 0 bases, with 20 bases spanning the gap. CDR1 and CDR2 (germline): SGHTA, FQGTGA. DNA of the CDR3: TGTGCCAGCAGCAAGATAAACGGGACACACAGTAGCAATCAGCCCCAGCATTTT. This codes for CASSKINGTHSSNQPQHF.

V gene TRBV7-2 combines with J gene TRBJ2-5, with 8 bases identical to TRBD1. The germline V gene encodes CDR1 SGHTA and CDR2 FQGNSA. This CDR3 contains 17 residues. Unmatched junction bases numbered 11, after V lost 5 bases and J lost 0 bases. The CDR3 protein is CASSLVGTGGYQETQYF. In DNA, the CDR3 is TGTGCCAGCAGCCTAGTCGGGACAGGAGGGTACCAAGAGACCCAGTACTTC.

The rearrangement joins TRBV6-4 to TRBJ1-6; 9 bases map to TRBD1. V was clipped by 6 bases and J by 6 bases; unmatched bases: 6. The CDR3 is 15 residues long. Germline lookup yields CDR1 MRHNA and CDR2 SNTAGT. CDR3 in DNA: TGTGCCAGCAGAGAGGGACAGGGATCTAATTCACCCCTCCACTTT. Protein sequence: CASREGQGSNSPLHF.

The chain employs TRBV4-3 and TRBJ2-2; 10 nucleotides agree with TRBD1. CDR1 LGHNA and CDR2 YSLEER come from the germline V gene. The CDR3 totals 15 residues. J was trimmed by 7 bases and V by 2 bases; bases with no gene match: 4. As DNA, the CDR3 is TGCGCCAGCAGCCAATCCGGGACAGGGGTCGGGGAGCTGTTTTTT. Translated: CASSQSGTGVGELFF.

V is TRBV4-2 and J is TRBJ2-7, with D possibly TRBD2 on 6 matching bases. Trimming took off 2 bases at V and 0 bases at J, with 14 bases between the two ends. The CDR3 runs 16 residues. The germline V gene encodes CDR1 LGHNA and CDR2 YNFKEQ. The CDR3 DNA reads as TGTGCCAGCAGCCAAAGGGTCAGGCGGGACTCCTACGAGCAGTACTTC. This gives the protein CASSQRVRRDSYEQYF.

J is TRBJ2-2 and V is TRBV19, with a tentative D call TRBD1 (6 bases). Germline V gene lookup returns CDR1 LNHDA and CDR2 SQIVND (reference sequence). The CDR3 has 15 residues. Trimming shortened V by 6 bases and J by 6 bases, and 17 bases separated the two germline ends. This CDR3 reads CASREQGRKPGELFF. In DNA form, the CDR3 reads TGTGCCAGTAGGGAACAGGGACGCAAGCCCGGGGAGCTGTTTTTT.

The genes are TRBV5-1 and TRBJ2-1; possible D gene TRBD2, 5 bases. This CDR3 region has 15 residues. CDR1 and CDR2 from the germline V gene are SGHRS and YFSETQ. V shed 0 bases and J shed 15 bases, with 22 bases lying between them. The CDR3 DNA sequence: TGCGCCAGCAGCTTGGCCTCTCTAAGAGGGAAGGATAGGTTCTTC. Encoded protein: CASSLASLRGKDRFF.

J is TRBJ2-1 and V is TRBV7-2; TRBD2 agrees at 7 bases. The CDR3 is 13 residues long. The V gene end was trimmed by 3 bases and the J gene end by 6 bases; junction bases not matched to a gene: 2. Germline lookup yields CDR1 SGHTA and CDR2 FQGNSA. The CDR3 DNA sequence: TGTGCCAGCAGCTTGGGACTAATCAATGAGCAGTTCTTC. This encodes CASSLGLINEQFF.

The genes are TRBV27 and TRBJ2-7; TRBD2 is a possible D gene (6 bases). CDR3 size: 13 residues. V dropped 6 bases and J dropped 3 bases, with 12 bases sitting between them. Germline V gene lookup returns CDR1 MNHEY and CDR2 SMNVEV (reference sequence). CDR3 DNA: TGTGCCAGCAGGACAGCGACTAGCTACGAGCAGTACTTC. It codes for CASRTATSYEQYF.

The chain uses TRBV27 and TRBJ1-1; tentative D call: TRBD1 (6 bases). The germline V gene has CDR1 MNHEY and CDR2 SMNVEV (reference sequence). CDR3 length equals 14 residues. V was pared by 3 bases and J by 3 bases, with 11 bases between. CDR3 nucleotides: TGTGCCAGCAGTTTTTCGGGGGGCTACACTGAAGCTTTCTTT. Its protein product is CASSFSGGYTEAFF.

The genes are TRBV29-1 and TRBJ2-3, with 11 bases identical to TRBD2. V gave up 6 bases and J gave up 2 bases; unmatched junction bases: 7. There are 15 residues in the CDR3. Per germline, CDR1 SQVTM and CDR2 ANQGSEA. The CDR3 loop is CSVLGLADPTDTQYF. DNA for the CDR3: TGCAGCGTCCTGGGACTAGCGGACCCCACAGATACGCAGTATTTT.

The chain recombines TRBV5-6 with TRBJ1-2, with D unclear. Germline CDR1 and CDR2: SGHDT and YYEEEE. V was trimmed by 3 bases and J by 10 bases, leaving 10 bases between them. The length of the CDR3 is 11 residues. The CDR3 region is CASSSHGVYTF. The CDR3 nucleotides are TGTGCCAGCAGCTCACACGGGGTCTACACCTTC. The full variable domain, its missing parts supplied by reference TRBV5-6 and TRBJ1-2, is DAGVTQSPTHLIKTRGQQVTLRCSPKSGHDTVSWYQQALGQGPQFIFQYYEEEERQRGNFPDRFSGHQFPNYSSELNVNALLLGDSALYLCASSSHGVYTFGSGTRLTVV.

The gene calls are TRBV4-3 and TRBJ1-1; no clear D gene. CDR1 and CDR2 (germline): LGHNA, YSLEER. CDR3 length: 17 residues. Trimming stripped 0 bases from V and 0 bases from J, with 14 bases between. CDR3: CASSQEISGLLNTEAFF. As DNA, the CDR3 is TGCGCCAGCAGCCAAGAGATTAGTGGGCTCTTGAACACTGAAGCTTTCTTT.

This clone was recorded only once. This CDR3 reads CASSEAKGLLLEAFF. In DNA form, the CDR3 reads TGTGCCAGCAGTGAAGCGAAAGGACTGCTCCTGGAAGCTTTCTTT. The genes are TRBV2 and TRBJ1-1; D not resolved. The germline V and J ends were trimmed by 0 bases and 8 bases, with 16 bases remaining between them. The germline CDR1 and CDR2 sequences are SNHLY and FYNNEI. CDR3 length: 15 residues.

This clone came up once. J is TRBJ2-1 and V is TRBV12-3 or TRBV12-4; tentative D call: TRBD1 (5 bases). Trimming cost V 8 bases and J 10 bases, with 15 bases left between them. The CDR3 runs to 12 residues. The CDR3 DNA follows: TGTGCCAGCCGTCTTGGGGCTCCAGAGCAGTTCTTC. The encoded protein is CASRLGAPEQFF.

The V and J genes are TRBV2 and TRBJ2-3, with D perhaps matching TRBD2 (6 bases). The CDR3 is made up of 15 amino acids. The V end lost 3 bases, the J end lost 0 bases, and 10 bases lay between the germline ends. Germline loops: CDR1 SNHLY, CDR2 FYNNEI. The CDR3 DNA follows: TGTGCCAGCAGTGATCGCGGGGAAAGCACAGATACGCAGTATTTT. Protein product: CASSDRGESTDTQYF.

The chain has TRBV19 and TRBJ2-1, with TRBD2 matching over 10 bases. Trimming took 0 bases from V and 1 from J; bases not matched to a gene: 12. This CDR3 region has 20 residues. CDR1 is LNHDA and CDR2 is SQIVND in the germline V gene (reference sequence). The CDR3 DNA follows: TGTGCCAGTAGTATAGATTGGCTAGCGGGAGAGACGGTATCCTACAATGAGCAGTTCTTC. Protein product: CASSIDWLAGETVSYNEQFF.

V usage is TRBV3-1 (or the pseudogene TRBV3-2) and J usage is TRBJ1-6; 8 bases align to TRBD1. V shed 4 bases, J shed 8 bases, and the junction held 10 bases outside the gene matches. Germline values: CDR1 LGHDT, CDR2 YNNKEL (reference sequence). This CDR3 is built from 16 residues. The CDR3 DNA reads TGTGCCAGCAGCCCCGGACAGGGTTTTTGGGATTCACCCCTCCACTTT. Its protein is CASSPGQGFWDSPLHF.

V gene TRBV19 combines with J gene TRBJ1-2; the D is unclear. V gave up 3 bases and J gave up 8 bases, with 16 bases separating them. Looked up from germline, CDR1 is LNHDA and CDR2 is SQIVND (reference sequence). The CDR3 totals 14 residues. CDR3 sequence (DNA): TGTGCCAGTAGTATCGATAGGAGCGGTTCAGGCTACACCTTC. As protein: CASSIDRSGSGYTF.

This chain links TRBV28 with TRBJ2-2, with TRBD2 identical over 11 bases. V lost 4 bases, J lost 3 bases, and 4 bases stayed unmatched. Per the germline V gene, CDR1 is MDHEN and CDR2 is SYDVKM. The CDR3 is 16 residues long. The CDR3 region is CASSSTSGGYTGELFF. The DNA of the CDR3 is TGTGCCAGCAGTTCAACTAGCGGGGGATACACCGGGGAGCTGTTTTTT. The full variable domain, with the rest looked up from reference TRBV28 and TRBJ2-2, is DVKVTQSSRYLVKRTGEKVFLECVQDMDHENMFWYRQDPGLGLRLIYFSYDVKMKEKGDIPEGYSVSREKKERFSLILESASTNQTSMYLCASSSTSGGYTGELFFGEGSRLTVL.

J is TRBJ2-5 and V is TRBV4-1; a weak D match, TRBD1 (5 bases). The CDR3 has 15 amino acids. Trimming cost V 0 bases and J 9 bases, with 17 bases left between them. Germline CDR1 reads MGHRA; CDR2 reads YSYEKL. The CDR3 region is CASSQDRGREIPQYF. CDR3 coding DNA: TGCGCCAGCAGCCAAGATCGTGGCAGGGAAATCCCCCAGTACTTC.

This chain connects TRBV6-2 or TRBV6-3 to TRBJ2-3; D is perhaps TRBD2 (5 bases). The CDR3 is 19 residues long. Germline assignment: CDR1 MNHEY and CDR2 SVGEGT. Trimming stripped 0 bases from V and 2 bases from J, with 21 bases between. The CDR3 loop reads CASSYSWIPDWFYTDTQYF. The DNA of the CDR3 is TGTGCCAGCAGTTACTCGTGGATTCCGGACTGGTTTTACACAGATACGCAGTATTTT.

This clone was seen only once. The J gene is TRBJ1-5, the V gene TRBV6-5, with a possible D match to TRBD1 (5 bases). Trimming pared 0 bases from V and 3 bases from J, leaving 9 bases between. In germline, CDR1 is MNHEY, CDR2 SVGAGI. The CDR3 length is 15 residues. The DNA of the CDR3 is TGTGCCAGCAGTTACTCTTGGGACTTCAATCAGCCCCAGCATTTT. This translates into CASSYSWDFNQPQHF.